This T cell receptor beta chain was documented in a study of shared clonotypes between healthy human individuals. Whole-study context: CD4 naive and memory got three plates each, CD8 naive two, CD8 memory one. Overall study findings and caveats: When compared with the clonotypes that were shared by all four sorted-subset donors, the non-shared clonotypes turned out to have lower generation probabilities. Shared clonotypes: about 5.3% naive CD4, roughly 4% naive CD8, about 2.4% memory CD4, approximately 0.37% memory CD8.

Comment on this clone: Its target is not known.

The table came from immunoSEQ multiplex PCR; TCRdb's copy has only in-frame clones and leaves some out. The table includes around 990,000 clones, approximately 77% detected once. The donors, all of them Caucasian adults, lived in Nashville, Tennessee. This sequence originates from a man between 18 and 29 years old in good health. Some clones in this sample may be carry-over from other donors' samples. The specimen was memory CD4+ T cells from PBMCs. Subset reported: CD45RA-negative fraction.

The CDR3 here is CASSLGYDGYTF. The CDR3 DNA reads as TGTGCCAGCAGTTTAGGGTATGATGGCTACACCTTC. V is TRBV28 and J is TRBJ1-2; no reliable D call. The V gene lost 2 bases and the J gene lost 6 bases, with 7 bases spanning the gap. Per germline, CDR1 MDHEN and CDR2 SYDVKM. CDR3 length equals 12 residues.